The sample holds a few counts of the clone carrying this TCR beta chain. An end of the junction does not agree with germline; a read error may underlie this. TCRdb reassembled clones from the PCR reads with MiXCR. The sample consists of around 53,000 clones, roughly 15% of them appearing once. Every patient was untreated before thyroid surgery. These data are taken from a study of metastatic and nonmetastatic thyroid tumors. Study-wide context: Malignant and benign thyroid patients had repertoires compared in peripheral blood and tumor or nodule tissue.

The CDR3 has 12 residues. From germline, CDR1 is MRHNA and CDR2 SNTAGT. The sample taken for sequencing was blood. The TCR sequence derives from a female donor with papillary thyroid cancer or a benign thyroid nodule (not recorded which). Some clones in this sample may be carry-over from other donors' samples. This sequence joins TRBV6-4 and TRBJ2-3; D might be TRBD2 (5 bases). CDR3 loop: CVSGQSTDTKYF. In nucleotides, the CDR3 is TGTGTCAGCGGTCAATCCACAGATACGAAGTATTTT.